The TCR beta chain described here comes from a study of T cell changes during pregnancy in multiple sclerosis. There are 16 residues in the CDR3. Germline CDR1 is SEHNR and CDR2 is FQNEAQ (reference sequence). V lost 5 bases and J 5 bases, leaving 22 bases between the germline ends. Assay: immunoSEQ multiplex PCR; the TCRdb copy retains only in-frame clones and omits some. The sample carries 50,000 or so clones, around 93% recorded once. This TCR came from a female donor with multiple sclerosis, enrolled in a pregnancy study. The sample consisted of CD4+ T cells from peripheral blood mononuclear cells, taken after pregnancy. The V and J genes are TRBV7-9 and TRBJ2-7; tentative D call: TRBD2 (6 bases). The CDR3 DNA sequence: TGTGCCAGCAGCCCCCGATCGGGAGCGGGTAGAGACGAGCAGTACTTC. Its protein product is CASSPRSGAGRDEQYF.